This TCR beta chain was obtained from a study of cytomegalovirus exposure and HLA in healthy donors. PCR used 60 Vbeta primers and 13 Jbeta primers. In the study's own analysis: The count from a later analysis was tens of millions of unique TCR beta chains, approximately 9.9 million of them shared. TCRdb's table, derived via immunoSEQ multiplex PCR, lists solely in-frame clones and lacks some. That table supplies the V and J calls and clone size; D and trimming were determined from the DNA. In the table there are 99,000 or so clones, around three quarters of which are singletons. Trimming stripped 4 bases from V and 8 bases from J, with 11 bases between. The CDR3 totals 12 residues. The germline V gene encodes CDR1 KGHSH and CDR2 LQKENI.

The V and J genes are TRBV18 and TRBJ1-2; D is unresolved. The receptor was derived from a male donor in good health and CMV-seropositive. The specimen was PBMCs. The DNA for the CDR3 is TGTGCCAGCTCACTAGAGGGTCTGGGCTACACCTTC. This translates into CASSLEGLGYTF. Combining the CDR3 with reference TRBV18 and TRBJ1-2 gives the whole variable domain NAGVMQNPRHLVRRRGQEARLRCSPMKGHSHVYWYRQLPEEGLKFMVYLQKENIIDESGMPKERFSAEFPKEGPSILRIQQVVRGDSAAYFCASSLEGLGYTFGSGTRLTVV.